Listed below are T cell receptor beta chains from one sample, sequenced in a study of T cells after yellow fever vaccination. MiXCR was run by TCRdb on the 5' RACE reads, yielding one entry per CDR3 protein. The data show about 340,000 distinct CDR3 sequences, approximately 13% seen once. The sequences come from CD4+ T cells sorted from PBMCs, collected 15 days after the yellow fever booster vaccination. The receptors shown here come from a man between 18 and 29 years old who received the YFV17D yellow fever vaccine. Both conserved end residues are part of each CDR3. A D gene is named only where the DNA matches it firmly. A clone size is listed for some rows: how often the clone was seen (once, few, many), or a class if it is expanded.

D gene: TRBD1
CDR3 length: 14
V gene: TRBV25-1
J gene: TRBJ2-1
clone size: -
CDR3 protein: CASSGTGTYNEQFF
CDR3 DNA: TGTGCCAGCAGTGGGACAGGGACCTACAATGAGCAGTTCTTC

D gene: -
CDR3 length: 17
V gene: TRBV15
J gene: TRBJ1-2
clone size: few
CDR3 protein: CATSRDLEAKGYYGYTF
CDR3 DNA: TGTGCCACCAGCAGAGATCTTGAAGCGAAGGGGTACTATGGCTACACCTTC

D gene: TRBD1
CDR3 length: 14
V gene: TRBV7-2
J gene: TRBJ1-1
clone size: -
CDR3 protein: CASSQQQGATEAFF
CDR3 DNA: TGTGCCAGCAGCCAGCAGCAGGGGGCCACTGAAGCTTTCTTT

D gene: -
CDR3 length: 11
V gene: TRBV6-2/TRBV6-3
J gene: TRBJ2-4
clone size: -
CDR3 protein: CASGYYSIQYF
CDR3 DNA: TGTGCCAGCGGATATTACAGCATTCAGTACTTC

D gene: -
CDR3 length: 15
V gene: TRBV3-1
J gene: TRBJ1-6
clone size: few
CDR3 protein: CASSQDVGANSPLHF
CDR3 DNA: TGTGCCAGCAGCCAAGATGTAGGGGCTAATTCACCCCTCCACTTT

D gene: -
CDR3 length: 14
V gene: TRBV6-6
J gene: TRBJ2-7
clone size: many
CDR3 protein: CASSYSAKYYEQYF
CDR3 DNA: TGTGCCAGCAGTTACTCCGCTAAATACTACGAGCAGTACTTC

D gene: -
CDR3 length: 13
V gene: TRBV6-5
J gene: TRBJ2-3
clone size: many
CDR3 protein: CASRGGPTDTQYF
CDR3 DNA: TGTGCCAGCAGAGGAGGGCCCACAGATACGCAGTATTTT

D gene: TRBD2
CDR3 length: 15
V gene: TRBV7-2
J gene: TRBJ2-3
clone size: few
CDR3 protein: CASSFQRGGGDTQYF
CDR3 DNA: TGTGCCAGCAGCTTCCAGCGGGGGGGTGGGGATACGCAGTATTTT

D gene: -
CDR3 length: 13
V gene: TRBV20-1
J gene: TRBJ2-7
clone size: few
CDR3 protein: CSAVGPLLNVQYF
CDR3 DNA: TGCAGTGCTGTAGGGCCGTTGCTTAACGTGCAGTACTTC

D gene: TRBD1
CDR3 length: 15
V gene: TRBV5-1
J gene: TRBJ2-7
clone size: -
CDR3 protein: CASSSPGTGANEQYF
CDR3 DNA: TGCGCCAGCAGCTCCCCCGGGACAGGGGCCAACGAGCAGTACTTC

D gene: TRBD1
CDR3 length: 14
V gene: TRBV9
J gene: TRBJ2-3
clone size: -
CDR3 protein: CASSETGGRDTQYF
CDR3 DNA: TGTGCCAGCAGCGAGACAGGGGGCAGAGATACGCAGTATTTT

D gene: TRBD2
CDR3 length: 15
V gene: TRBV2
J gene: TRBJ2-1
clone size: few
CDR3 protein: CASKERGRSYNEQFF
CDR3 DNA: TGTGCCAGCAAAGAGCGGGGGCGCTCGTACAATGAGCAGTTCTTC

D gene: TRBD1
CDR3 length: 15
V gene: TRBV10-2
J gene: TRBJ1-5
clone size: few
CDR3 protein: CASSVQGISRQPQHF
CDR3 DNA: TGCGCCAGCAGTGTACAGGGGATTTCGCGCCAGCCCCAGCATTTT

D gene: TRBD1
CDR3 length: 16
V gene: TRBV18
J gene: TRBJ1-5
clone size: once
CDR3 protein: CASSPGQGGRDQPQHF
CDR3 DNA: TGTGCCAGCTCACCTGGACAGGGGGGACGGGATCAGCCCCAGCATTTT

D gene: -
CDR3 length: 13
V gene: TRBV7-2
J gene: TRBJ2-7
clone size: once
CDR3 protein: CASSSRAFGEQYF
CDR3 DNA: TGTGCCAGCAGCTCCAGGGCCTTTGGGGAGCAGTACTTC

D gene: TRBD2
CDR3 length: 15
V gene: TRBV20-1
J gene: TRBJ2-1
clone size: -
CDR3 protein: CSAPGLAGGYNEQFF
CDR3 DNA: TGCAGTGCTCCTGGACTAGCGGGGGGATACAATGAGCAGTTCTTC

D gene: TRBD1
CDR3 length: 17
V gene: TRBV12-3/TRBV12-4
J gene: TRBJ2-6
clone size: -
CDR3 protein: CASRPGQGRSGANVLTF
CDR3 DNA: TGTGCCAGCAGACCGGGACAGGGGCGCTCTGGGGCCAACGTCCTGACTTTC

D gene: -
CDR3 length: 16
V gene: TRBV11-1
J gene: TRBJ2-4
clone size: -
CDR3 protein: CASSQTAGRGANIQYF
CDR3 DNA: TGTGCCAGCAGCCAAACCGCGGGTCGGGGGGCGAACATTCAGTACTTC

D gene: -
CDR3 length: 14
V gene: TRBV9
J gene: TRBJ2-7
clone size: -
CDR3 protein: CASSVSGFPGEQYF
CDR3 DNA: TGTGCCAGCAGCGTTTCCGGGTTTCCGGGCGAGCAGTACTTC

D gene: -
CDR3 length: 13
V gene: TRBV6-1
J gene: TRBJ2-5
clone size: many
CDR3 protein: CAAQRTLQETQYF
CDR3 DNA: TGTGCCGCACAAAGGACCCTACAAGAGACCCAGTACTTC

D gene: TRBD1
CDR3 length: 16
V gene: TRBV5-1
J gene: TRBJ1-6
clone size: -
CDR3 protein: CASSGQGAGYNSPLHF
CDR3 DNA: TGCGCCAGCAGCGGCCAGGGGGCCGGGTATAATTCACCCCTCCACTTT

D gene: TRBD2
CDR3 length: 16
V gene: TRBV14
J gene: TRBJ2-5
clone size: few
CDR3 protein: CASSPLAGATQETQYF
CDR3 DNA: TGTGCCAGCAGCCCACTAGCGGGGGCCACCCAAGAGACCCAGTACTTC

D gene: -
CDR3 length: 15
V gene: TRBV15
J gene: TRBJ1-4
clone size: few
CDR3 protein: CATSRAGDTNEKLFF
CDR3 DNA: TGTGCCACCAGCAGAGCGGGGGATACTAATGAAAAACTGTTTTTT

D gene: -
CDR3 length: 11
V gene: TRBV7-9
J gene: TRBJ1-1
clone size: -
CDR3 protein: CASSAPGEAFF
CDR3 DNA: TGTGCCAGCAGCGCACCAGGTGAAGCTTTCTTT

D gene: -
CDR3 length: 13
V gene: TRBV3-1
J gene: TRBJ2-1
clone size: -
CDR3 protein: CASSQDPANEQFF
CDR3 DNA: TGTGCCAGCAGCCAAGATCCAGCCAATGAGCAGTTCTTC

D gene: TRBD2
CDR3 length: 14
V gene: TRBV5-1
J gene: TRBJ2-1
clone size: -
CDR3 protein: CATARAGGSNEQFF
CDR3 DNA: TGCGCCACCGCTCGAGCGGGGGGGAGCAATGAGCAGTTCTTC

D gene: -
CDR3 length: 16
V gene: TRBV6-5
J gene: TRBJ1-6
clone size: -
CDR3 protein: CASSYVGGGPNSPLHF
CDR3 DNA: TGTGCCAGCAGTTATGTGGGGGGCGGCCCGAATTCACCCCTCCACTTT

D gene: -
CDR3 length: 15
V gene: TRBV18
J gene: TRBJ2-3
clone size: -
CDR3 protein: CASSPREFGTDTQYF
CDR3 DNA: TGTGCCAGCTCACCGAGGGAATTCGGCACAGATACGCAGTATTTT

D gene: TRBD1
CDR3 length: 13
V gene: TRBV19
J gene: TRBJ1-2
clone size: few
CDR3 protein: CASSRDSWDGYTF
CDR3 DNA: TGTGCCAGTAGTCGGGACAGCTGGGATGGCTACACCTTC

D gene: -
CDR3 length: 15
V gene: TRBV15
J gene: TRBJ1-5
clone size: many
CDR3 protein: CATSRDRGPNQPQHF
CDR3 DNA: TGTGCCACCAGCAGAGATAGGGGACCAAATCAGCCCCAGCATTTT

D gene: TRBD2
CDR3 length: 15
V gene: TRBV7-3
J gene: TRBJ2-1
clone size: -
CDR3 protein: CASSPLANVHNEQFF
CDR3 DNA: TGTGCCAGCAGCCCACTAGCGAACGTGCACAATGAGCAGTTCTTC

D gene: -
CDR3 length: 15
V gene: TRBV5-6
J gene: TRBJ2-1
clone size: -
CDR3 protein: CASSSPLTSYNEQFF
CDR3 DNA: TGTGCCAGCAGCTCTCCCTTAACTTCCTACAATGAGCAGTTCTTC

D gene: -
CDR3 length: 14
V gene: TRBV7-9
J gene: TRBJ1-2
clone size: -
CDR3 protein: CASRPAGAGLSYTF
CDR3 DNA: TGTGCCAGCAGACCCGCGGGGGCAGGACTAAGCTACACCTTC

D gene: TRBD1
CDR3 length: 14
V gene: TRBV9
J gene: TRBJ1-2
clone size: -
CDR3 protein: CASSKDTGGAGYTF
CDR3 DNA: TGTGCCAGCAGCAAAGATACAGGGGGCGCTGGCTACACCTTC

D gene: -
CDR3 length: 13
V gene: TRBV11-2
J gene: TRBJ2-7
clone size: many
CDR3 protein: CASSFGDSYEQYF
CDR3 DNA: TGTGCCAGCAGCTTCGGTGATTCCTACGAGCAGTACTTC

D gene: -
CDR3 length: 14
V gene: TRBV3-1
J gene: TRBJ2-5
clone size: -
CDR3 protein: CASSQDEGRETQYF
CDR3 DNA: TGTGCCAGCAGCCAAGATGAGGGGAGGGAGACCCAGTACTTC

D gene: -
CDR3 length: 14
V gene: TRBV5-4
J gene: TRBJ1-6
clone size: few
CDR3 protein: CASSPGQLNSPLHF
CDR3 DNA: TGTGCCAGCAGCCCGGGTCAGCTAAACTCACCCCTCCACTTT

D gene: -
CDR3 length: 14
V gene: TRBV7-6
J gene: TRBJ2-1
clone size: -
CDR3 protein: CASSLARTNNEQFF
CDR3 DNA: TGTGCCAGCAGCTTAGCGCGGACTAACAATGAGCAGTTCTTC

D gene: -
CDR3 length: 14
V gene: TRBV12-3/TRBV12-4
J gene: TRBJ1-6
clone size: many
CDR3 protein: CASSLTGRNSPLHF
CDR3 DNA: TGTGCCAGCAGTCTCACAGGGCGTAATTCACCCCTCCACTTT

D gene: -
CDR3 length: 13
V gene: TRBV6-1
J gene: TRBJ1-1
clone size: few
CDR3 protein: CASSVSDRPGAFF
CDR3 DNA: TGTGCCAGCAGTGTCTCGGACAGACCGGGAGCTTTCTTT

D gene: -
CDR3 length: 10
V gene: TRBV6-6
J gene: TRBJ2-1
clone size: -
CDR3 protein: CASKDNEQFF
CDR3 DNA: TGTGCCAGCAAAGACAATGAGCAGTTCTTC

D gene: -
CDR3 length: 12
V gene: TRBV12-3/TRBV12-4
J gene: TRBJ2-3
clone size: few
CDR3 protein: CASSSSSHTQYF
CDR3 DNA: TGTGCCAGCAGCTCCAGCTCGCATACGCAGTATTTT

D gene: -
CDR3 length: 15
V gene: TRBV3-1
J gene: TRBJ1-2
clone size: -
CDR3 protein: CASSQEAAGWYGYTF
CDR3 DNA: TGTGCCAGCAGCCAAGAAGCCGCAGGCTGGTATGGCTACACCTTC

D gene: TRBD1
CDR3 length: 15
V gene: TRBV7-9
J gene: TRBJ2-2
clone size: -
CDR3 protein: CASSWGQGNTGELFF
CDR3 DNA: TGTGCCAGCAGCTGGGGACAGGGGAACACCGGGGAGCTGTTTTTT

D gene: -
CDR3 length: 17
V gene: TRBV28
J gene: TRBJ2-1
clone size: -
CDR3 protein: CASSLGHGRTSYNEQFF
CDR3 DNA: TGTGCCAGCAGTTTGGGCCATGGCCGAACCTCCTACAATGAGCAGTTCTTC

D gene: -
CDR3 length: 13
V gene: TRBV29-1
J gene: TRBJ2-7
clone size: once
CDR3 protein: CSVAETGRYEQYF
CDR3 DNA: TGCAGCGTTGCCGAGACAGGGAGGTACGAGCAGTACTTC

D gene: -
CDR3 length: 15
V gene: TRBV6-1
J gene: TRBJ2-1
clone size: few
CDR3 protein: CASSEGHYPYNEQFF
CDR3 DNA: TGTGCCAGCAGTGAAGGGCATTATCCCTACAATGAGCAGTTCTTC

D gene: -
CDR3 length: 16
V gene: TRBV23-1
J gene: TRBJ2-2
clone size: -
CDR3 protein: CASRTGDPANTGELFF
CDR3 DNA: TGCGCCAGCAGGACCGGGGATCCTGCGAACACCGGGGAGCTGTTTTTT